Reported below is one TCR beta chain. What it binds is unknown. The data are from a study of vaccination effects on CD4 cells after COVID-19. Whole-study results and caveats: Clonal contraction was marked in infection- and vaccine-induced clones late after vaccination.

Viral peptide pools were used in the ViraFEST assay to expand antigen-specific CD4+ T cells, and sequencing came afterward. CD4+ T cells were isolated after roughly nine days of culture. Sequencing used immunoSEQ multiplex PCR; TCRdb keeps in-frame clones, though not all of them. The sample lists approximately 82,000 clones; approximately 81% were seen once. Germline values: CDR1 SQVTM, CDR2 ANQGSEA. This CDR3 is 10 amino acids long. Trimming cost V 7 bases and J 5 bases, with 7 bases left between them. The chain combines TRBV29-1 with TRBJ2-3; D ambiguous. The receptor's source is a human donor who received a COVID-19 vaccine. The sequencing used CD4+ T cells from PBMCs cultured with HCoV-229E spike peptides, collected before COVID-19 vaccination. The CDR3 region is CSAIEDTQYF. CDR3 nucleotide sequence: TGCAGCGCGATAGAAGATACGCAGTATTTT.